This T cell receptor beta chain was captured in a study of response to subunit inactivated influenza vaccine. Regarding the study as a whole: Authors suggested seasonal influenza vaccinations each recruit few new T cells.

This clonotype was seen at least ten times. The antigen remains undetermined. TCRdb processed the RT-PCR reads anew with MiXCR; each CDR3 protein has one entry. This sample has over 750,000 distinct CDR3 sequences, with around 20% found just once. Here the sequenced sample was PBMCs from blood, taken roughly 5 days after vaccination. The source is a man aged 45-65 years who received an inactivated influenza vaccine.

DNA for the CDR3: TGTGCCAGCAGCTTACCCTATGAGCAGTTCTTC. Encoded protein: CASSLPYEQFF. J is TRBJ2-1 and V is TRBV7-2; D remains ambiguous. Germline loops: CDR1 SGHTA, CDR2 FQGNSA. V was trimmed by 2 bases and J by 8 bases, leaving 4 bases between them. The CDR3 has 11 residues.